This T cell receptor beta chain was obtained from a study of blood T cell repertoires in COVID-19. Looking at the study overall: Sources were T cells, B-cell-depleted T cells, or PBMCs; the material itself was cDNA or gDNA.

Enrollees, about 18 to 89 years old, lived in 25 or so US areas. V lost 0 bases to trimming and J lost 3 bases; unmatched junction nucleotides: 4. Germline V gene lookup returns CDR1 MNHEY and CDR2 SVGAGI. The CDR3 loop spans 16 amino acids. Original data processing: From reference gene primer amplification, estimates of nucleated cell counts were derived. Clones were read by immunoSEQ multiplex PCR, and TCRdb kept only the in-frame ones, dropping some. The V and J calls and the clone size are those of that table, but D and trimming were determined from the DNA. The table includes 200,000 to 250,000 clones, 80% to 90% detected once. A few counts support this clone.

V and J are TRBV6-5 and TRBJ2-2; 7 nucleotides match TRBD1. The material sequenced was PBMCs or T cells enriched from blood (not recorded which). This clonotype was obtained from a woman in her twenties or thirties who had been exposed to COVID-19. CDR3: CASSYSGQIHTGELFF. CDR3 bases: TGTGCCAGCAGTTACTCGGGACAGATTCACACCGGGGAGCTGTTTTTT.